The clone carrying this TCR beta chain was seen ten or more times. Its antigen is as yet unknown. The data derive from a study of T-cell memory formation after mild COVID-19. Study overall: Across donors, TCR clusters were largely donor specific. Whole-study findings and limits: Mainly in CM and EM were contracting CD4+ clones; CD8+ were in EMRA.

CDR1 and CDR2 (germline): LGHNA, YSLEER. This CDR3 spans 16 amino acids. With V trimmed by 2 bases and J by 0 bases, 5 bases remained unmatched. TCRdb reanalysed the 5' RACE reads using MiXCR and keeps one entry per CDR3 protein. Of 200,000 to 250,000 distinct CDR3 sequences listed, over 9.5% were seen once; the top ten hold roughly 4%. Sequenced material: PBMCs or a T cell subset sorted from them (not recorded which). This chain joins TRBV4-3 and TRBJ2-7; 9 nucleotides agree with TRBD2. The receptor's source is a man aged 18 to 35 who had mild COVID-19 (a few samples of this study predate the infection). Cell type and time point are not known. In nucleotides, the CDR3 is TGCGCCAGCAGCCAATCTAGCGGGGAAAGCTCCTACGAGCAGTACTTC. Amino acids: CASSQSSGESSYEQYF.